The 24 T cell receptor beta chains presented below share a single source sample, sequenced in a study of T cell responses to AZD1222 COVID-19 vaccine. Assay used: immunoSEQ multiplex PCR; TCRdb lists only in-frame clones, some missing. The table has some 81,000 clones, roughly 85% seen once; the top ten hold 3.4%. Sequenced material: peripheral blood, taken 28 days after the second AZD1222 dose. The receptor source for this set is an adult who received the AZD1222 COVID-19 vaccine.

The chain couples TRBV5-5 to TRBJ2-1; 8 bases align to TRBD1. Looked up from germline, CDR1 is SGHKS and CDR2 is YYEKEE (reference sequence). The CDR3 spans 16 residues. J gave up 6 bases and V 2 bases, and 10 bases lay outside the gene matches. CDR3 coding DNA: TGTGCCAGCAGCTTCTCGGACAGGGAAAGGGCCAATGAGCAGTTCTTC. Translated, it gives CASSFSDRERANEQFF.

The CDR3 spells CASNLAGGPYNEQFF. The CDR3 nucleotides read TGTGCCAGTAACTTAGCGGGGGGGCCTTACAATGAGCAGTTCTTC. V is TRBV19 and J is TRBJ2-1; 11 bases align to TRBD2. The junction had 6 bases not matched to a gene; V was cut back by 7 bases and J by 4 bases. Germline V lookup: CDR1 LNHDA, CDR2 SQIVND (reference sequence). The CDR3 runs to 15 residues.

This chain connects TRBV15 to TRBJ2-5; tentative D call: TRBD1 (6 bases). Germline CDR1 and CDR2: LNHNV and YYDKDF (reference sequence). The CDR3 length is 15 residues. The V end lost 0 bases, the J end lost 2 bases, and 10 bases lay between the germline ends. The CDR3 here is CATSREAQGQETQYF. DNA for the CDR3: TGTGCCACCAGCAGAGAAGCACAGGGTCAAGAGACCCAGTACTTC.

This sequence joins TRBV9 and TRBJ1-3; 8 bases are a match to TRBD1. Per germline, CDR1 SGDLS and CDR2 YYNGEE. V dropped 4 bases and J dropped 0; count of bases not matched to a gene: 6. This CDR3 is 16 amino acids long. The CDR3 DNA is TGTGCCAGCAGCACCTTAACAGGGGGCTCTGGAAACACCATATATTTT. Its translation: CASSTLTGGSGNTIYF.

The J gene is TRBJ2-3, the V gene TRBV5-1; 7 nucleotides align to TRBD1. The CDR3 length is 15 residues. CDR1 is SGHRS and CDR2 is YFSETQ in the germline V gene. V shed 1 base and J 4 bases; nucleotides not matched to a gene: 6. In DNA form, the CDR3 reads TGCGCCAGCAGCTTGTCAGGGGGTGTCGCAGATACGCAGTATTTT. This codes for CASSLSGGVADTQYF. Full variable domain (outside the CDR3, taken from reference TRBV5-1 and TRBJ2-3): KAGVTQTPRYLIKTRGQQVTLSCSPISGHRSVSWYQQTPGQGLQFLFEYFSETQRNKGNFPGRFSGRQFSNSRSEMNVSTLELGDSALYLCASSLSGGVADTQYFGPGTRLTVL.

The chain is built from TRBV19 and TRBJ1-4; a weak D match, TRBD1 (5 bases). V lost 8 bases and J lost 0, with 13 bases in between. Germline V lookup: CDR1 LNHDA, CDR2 SQIVND (reference sequence). This CDR3 has 15 amino acids. DNA for the CDR3: TGTGCCAGTGGGGACCTCTTTGCAACTAATGAAAAACTGTTTTTT. Its translation: CASGDLFATNEKLFF.

The chain has TRBV29-1 and TRBJ1-2, with D unresolved. Germline V gene lookup returns CDR1 SQVTM and CDR2 ANQGSEA. This CDR3 region has 12 residues. The germline V and J ends were trimmed by 3 bases and 6 bases, with 11 bases remaining between them. DNA of the CDR3: TGCAGCGTTGAGACGATTAGGAATGGCTACACCTTC. As protein: CSVETIRNGYTF.

The chain employs TRBV5-1 and TRBJ1-2; D unclear. Trimming cost V 4 bases and J 7 bases, with 17 bases left between them. The CDR3 sequence is 14 residues long. The V gene's germline CDR1 is SGHRS and CDR2 YFSETQ. CDR3 sequence: CASSPGDNGLGYTF. CDR3 nucleotide sequence: TGCGCCAGCAGCCCGGGTGATAATGGGCTTGGCTACACCTTC.

V is TRBV19 and J is TRBJ1-2; D is uncertain. Trimming stripped 1 base from V and 3 bases from J, with 6 bases between. The CDR3 spans 13 residues. CDR1 is LNHDA, CDR2 SQIVND, per germline (reference sequence). CDR3 bases: TGTGCCAGTAGTATAGTGGCGGACTATGGCTACACCTTC. Amino acids: CASSIVADYGYTF. The full variable domain, in which reference TRBV19 and TRBJ1-2 provide the parts outside the CDR3, is DGGITQSPKYLFRKEGQNVTLSCEQNLNHDAMYWYRQDPGQGLRLIYYSQIVNDFQKGDIAEGYSVSREKKESFPLTVTSAQKNPTAFYLCASSIVADYGYTFGSGTRLTVV.

The rearrangement links TRBV28 to TRBJ1-6; no firm D call. The germline CDR1 and CDR2 sequences are MDHEN and SYDVKM. Trimming shortened V by 6 bases and J by 2 bases, and 14 bases separated the two germline ends. The CDR3 runs to 16 residues. CDR3 sequence: CASSRSPGTYNSPLHF. The CDR3 coding sequence is TGTGCCAGCAGCCGATCCCCGGGCACCTATAATTCACCCCTCCACTTT.

This clone is a singleton in its sample. The chain recombines TRBV27 with TRBJ2-1; 9 nucleotides agree with TRBD1. The CDR3 is 15 amino acids. Trimming at V came to 3 bases and at J to 7 bases, leaving 7 bases not matched to a gene. Looked up from germline, CDR1 is MNHEY and CDR2 is SMNVEV (reference sequence). The CDR3 sequence: CASSFPGTGRNEQFF. The CDR3 coding sequence is TGTGCCAGCAGTTTCCCTGGGACAGGGAGGAATGAGCAGTTCTTC.

This clone was detected only a few times. CDR3 nucleotides: TGCGCCAGCAGCCCTCCCAGCGCGCACCAAGCTTTCTTT. Translated, it gives CASSPPSAHQAFF. The chain joins TRBV5-1 to TRBJ1-1; D call uncertain. CDR1 is SGHRS and CDR2 is YFSETQ in the germline V gene. This CDR3 is built from 13 residues. The V end lost 4 bases, the J end lost 9 bases, and 16 bases lay between the germline ends.

CDR3: CASRIPEGVRGYTF. The CDR3 bases are TGTGCCAGCAGGATCCCCGAGGGGGTGAGGGGCTACACCTTC. The rearrangement links TRBV19 to TRBJ1-2, with D perhaps matching TRBD1 (6 bases). This CDR3 comprises 14 residues. Germline CDR1 reads LNHDA; CDR2 reads SQIVND (reference sequence). V lost 9 bases to trimming and J lost 8 bases, with 22 bases between them.

DNA of the CDR3: TGTGCCAGCAGCTTGGGAACAGGGACGACGAATGAAAAACTGTTTTTT. Translated: CASSLGTGTTNEKLFF. The J gene is TRBJ1-4, the V gene TRBV7-9; D may be TRBD1 (6 bases). From germline, CDR1 is SEHNR and CDR2 FQNEAQ (reference sequence). V lost 3 bases, J lost 5 bases, and 16 bases lay in between. This CDR3 is 16 amino acids long.

The CDR3, as DNA: TGTGCCACCGGACGGACCTACGAGCAGTACTTC. It codes for CATGRTYEQYF. This chain links TRBV28 with TRBJ2-7; D is unresolved. Trimming removed 10 bases at V and 2 bases at J, with 9 bases between. This CDR3 has 11 amino acids. CDR1 and CDR2 from the germline V gene are MDHEN and SYDVKM.

The chain joins TRBV24-1 to TRBJ1-1, with D unclear. CDR1 is KGHDR and CDR2 is SFDVKD in the germline V gene. V was cut by 0 bases and J by 2 bases, with 0 bases left in between. The CDR3 contains 12 residues. CDR3 DNA sequence: TGTGCCACCAGTGATTTGAACACTGAAGCTTTCTTT. Protein sequence: CATSDLNTEAFF.

Only a few counts were recorded for this clone. The V gene is TRBV19, the J gene TRBJ2-3, with TRBD1 matching 10 bases. From germline, CDR1 is LNHDA and CDR2 SQIVND (reference sequence). V was pared by 7 bases and J by 4 bases, with 14 bases of the junction left unmatched. The CDR3 has 17 residues. CDR3 sequence (DNA): TGTGCCAGTACCCTCCATGGGGGACAGGGGACTCCAGATACGCAGTATTTT. Translating gives CASTLHGGQGTPDTQYF.

This clone was seen a few times. The genes are TRBV25-1 and TRBJ2-1, with unresolved D. This CDR3 spans 14 amino acids. Germline loops: CDR1 MGHDK, CDR2 SYGVNS. Trimming removed 4 bases at V and 4 bases at J, with 11 bases between. For the CDR3, the DNA is TGTGCCAGCAGTGCGGTATCGGCTTACAATGAGCAGTTCTTC. Translation gives CASSAVSAYNEQFF.

The genes are TRBV5-5 and TRBJ2-5; D remains ambiguous. Germline V gene sequence: CDR1 SGHKS, CDR2 YYEKEE (reference sequence). V lost 4 bases and J 0 bases, leaving 7 bases between the germline ends. The CDR3 totals 13 residues. The CDR3 protein is CASSPQNQETQYF. In DNA form, the CDR3 reads TGTGCCAGCAGCCCACAGAACCAAGAGACCCAGTACTTC.

This chain joins TRBV9 and TRBJ2-2, with no clear D. The CDR3 spans 15 residues. Germline CDR1 and CDR2: SGDLS and YYNGEE. Trimming stripped 0 bases from V and 1 base from J, with 7 bases between. As DNA, the CDR3 is TGTGCCAGCAGCGTAGAGTCACGGAACACCGGGGAGCTGTTTTTT. Its translation: CASSVESRNTGELFF.

The chain carries TRBV28 and TRBJ1-3, with no clear D. CDR1 is MDHEN, CDR2 SYDVKM, per germline. CDR3 length: 14 amino acids. V lost 2 bases to trimming and J lost 2 bases, with 7 bases between them. CDR3 nucleotides: TGTGCCAGCAGTTTAGAAAACGCTGGAAACACCATATATTTT. It specifies CASSLENAGNTIYF.

This clone is termed medium-sized (0.01 to 0.1%). This chain connects TRBV3-1 (or the pseudogene TRBV3-2) to TRBJ2-7; D tentatively reads TRBD1 or TRBD2 (5 bases each). Germline CDR1 is LGHDT and CDR2 is YNNKEL (reference sequence). V lost 0 bases and J lost 3, with 9 bases in between. The CDR3 has 14 amino acids. The chain's CDR3 is CASSQDVGDYEQYF. DNA of the CDR3: TGTGCCAGCAGCCAAGATGTGGGGGACTACGAGCAGTACTTC.

The chain joins TRBV6-5 to TRBJ1-5; no definite D call. Trimming pared 5 bases from V and 0 bases from J, leaving 11 bases between. From germline, CDR1 is MNHEY and CDR2 SVGAGI. CDR3 length equals 15 residues. This chain's CDR3 is CASSRAGNSNQPQHF. The CDR3 nucleotides read TGTGCCAGCAGTAGGGCAGGCAATAGCAATCAGCCCCAGCATTTT.

The rearrangement uses TRBV5-4 and TRBJ2-1; possible D gene TRBD2, 6 bases. V was shortened by 5 bases and J by 7 bases, with 10 bases between the two germline ends. CDR1 is SGHNT, CDR2 YYREEE, per germline (reference sequence). This CDR3 comprises 12 residues. The CDR3 region is CASRLGGNEQFF. The DNA of the CDR3 is TGTGCCAGCAGACTCGGGGGAAATGAGCAGTTCTTC. The entire variable domain, with the rest obtained from reference TRBV5-4 and TRBJ2-1, is as follows: ETGVTQSPTHLIKTRGQQVTLRCSSQSGHNTVSWYQQALGQGPQFIFQYYREEENGRGNFPPRFSGLQFPNYSSELNVNALELDDSALYLCASRLGGNEQFFGPGTRLTVL.